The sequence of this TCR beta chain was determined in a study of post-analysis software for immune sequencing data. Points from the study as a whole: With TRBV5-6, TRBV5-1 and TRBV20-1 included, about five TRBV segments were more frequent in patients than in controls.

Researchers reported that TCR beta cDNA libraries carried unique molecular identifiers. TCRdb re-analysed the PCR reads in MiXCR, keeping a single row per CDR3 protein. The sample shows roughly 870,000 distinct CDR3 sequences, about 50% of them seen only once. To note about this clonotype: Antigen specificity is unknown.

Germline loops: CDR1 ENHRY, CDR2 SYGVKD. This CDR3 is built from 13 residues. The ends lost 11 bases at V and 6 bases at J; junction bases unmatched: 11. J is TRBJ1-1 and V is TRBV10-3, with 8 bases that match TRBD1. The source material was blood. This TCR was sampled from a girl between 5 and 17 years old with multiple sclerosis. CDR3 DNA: TGTGCCTCCACATTACAGGGGGGCGCTGAAGCTTTCTTT. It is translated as CASTLQGGAEAFF.